Below, 17 T cell receptor beta chains from the same sample are listed, as sequenced in a study of Graves' ophthalmopathy and Graves' hyperthyroidism. Amplifying from RNA transcripts, the study obtained TCR beta CDR3 regions. A first-round RT-PCR used HTBI primers, followed by a second-round multiplex PCR. TCRdb re-called the multiplex PCR reads with MiXCR, one entry per CDR3 protein. The repertoire includes around 1.1 million distinct CDR3 sequences, roughly two fifths of them detected once, and around 10% sits in the top ten. The specimen was peripheral blood or thyroid tissue (not recorded which). Receptor source: an adult man with Graves' hyperthyroidism.

This clonotype was picked up a small number of times. The chain joins TRBV4-1 to TRBJ2-7, with 10 bases fitting TRBD1. The CDR3 extends over 15 amino acids. Germline V gives CDR1 MGHRA, CDR2 YSYEKL. V dropped 3 bases and J dropped 4; count of bases not matched to a gene: 6. CDR3 bases: TGCGCCAGCAGCCAGACCGGGACAGGGGAATACGAGCAGTACTTC. This translates into CASSQTGTGEYEQYF.

The gene calls are TRBV28 and TRBJ1-3; D may be TRBD1 (6 bases). The CDR3 sequence is 14 residues long. With 5 bases removed from V and 4 bases from J, the gap between germline ends came to 12 bases. From germline, CDR1 is MDHEN and CDR2 SYDVKM. The CDR3 DNA reads TGTGCCAGCAGTCTCGACAGGAAAGGAAACACCATATATTTT. The encoded protein is CASSLDRKGNTIYF.

The chain combines TRBV29-1 with TRBJ1-2; D ambiguous. V was shortened by 1 base and J by 4 bases, with 13 bases between the two germline ends. Looked up from germline, CDR1 is SQVTM and CDR2 is ANQGSEA. The CDR3 contains 14 residues. CDR3 DNA sequence: TGCAGCGTTGAAGCCAACGACGGTCCCTATGGCTACACCTTC. It translates to CSVEANDGPYGYTF.

The table lists this clonotype with many counts. The chain uses TRBV25-1 and TRBJ1-1, with 7 bases aligning to TRBD1. The CDR3 loop spans 15 amino acids. Unmatched junction bases numbered 9, after V lost 4 bases and J lost 4 bases. Germline CDR1 is MGHDK and CDR2 is SYGVNS. Here the CDR3 reads CASSGQGVKVTEAFF. The CDR3 nucleotides are TGTGCCAGCAGTGGTCAGGGGGTTAAGGTCACTGAAGCTTTCTTT.

This clonotype was found a few times. The chain links TRBV7-6 to TRBJ2-2, with 11 bases identical to TRBD1. CDR3 length: 17 amino acids. Germline-derived CDR1 and CDR2 are SGHVS and FNYEAQ. V was clipped by 2 bases and J by 6 bases; unmatched bases: 8. The CDR3 nucleotides are TGTGCCAGCAGCTTAAGGGGACAGGGGGATAATGCCGGGGAGCTGTTTTTT. This codes for CASSLRGQGDNAGELFF.

The V call is TRBV20-1, the J call TRBJ1-5; D is ambiguous. In germline, CDR1 is DFQATT, CDR2 SNEGSKA (reference sequence). There are 15 residues in the CDR3. The V gene lost 6 bases and the J gene lost 0 bases, with 15 bases spanning the gap. The CDR3 here is CSALSTGNSNQPQHF. Written as DNA, the CDR3 is TGCAGTGCCCTTTCGACTGGGAATAGCAATCAGCCCCAGCATTTT.

On this clonotype itself: Its ends do not fully match the called genes, so a read error is possible. The J gene is TRBJ2-7, the V gene TRBV7-9, with D maybe TRBD2 (5 bases). Germline V gives CDR1 SEHNR, CDR2 FQNEAQ (reference sequence). The CDR3 is 14 amino acids. CDR3 nucleotides: TGCGCCAGAAGCCAAGATGAGGGTTTGTACGAGCAGTACTTC. Translating gives CARSQDEGLYEQYF.

Turning to this clonotype: Possible read error: a much larger clone is one base away. The chain uses TRBV2 and TRBJ1-1, with 7 bases that match TRBD1. With V trimmed by 8 bases and J by 4 bases, 7 bases remained unmatched. The CDR3 has 13 amino acids. The germline V gene has CDR1 SNHLY and CDR2 FYNNEI. Here the CDR3 DNA reads TGTGCCAGCGCAGGGGGGCAGAGCACTGAAGCTTTCTTT. Encoded protein: CASAGGQSTEAFF.

A remark on this clonotype: A much larger clonotype is one base distant, so this may be a read error. J is TRBJ2-5 and V is TRBV7-2, with 7 bases matching TRBD1. After removal of 5 bases from V and 8 bases from J, the junction contained 8 bases not matched to a gene. The CDR3 is 13 residues long. Germline values: CDR1 SGHTA, CDR2 FQGNSA. The CDR3 DNA reads TGTGCCAGCAGCCCGGACAGGCCATATACCCAGTACTTC. Amino acids: CASSPDRPYTQYF.

This clonotype showed up just a few times. The chain joins TRBV10-3 to TRBJ2-3, with 11 bases aligning to TRBD2. Germline V CDR1 and CDR2: ENHRY, SYGVKD. This CDR3 is 14 amino acids long. V lost 10 bases to trimming and J lost 4 bases; unmatched junction nucleotides: 7. The CDR3 loop reads CASSPGLAADTQYF. DNA of the CDR3: TGTGCCAGCAGCCCGGGACTAGCGGCAGATACGCAGTATTTT.

The genes are TRBV11-2 and TRBJ2-5; D may be TRBD1 (6 bases). Trimming removed 1 base from V and 2 bases from J, with 11 bases in between. Germline V gene sequence: CDR1 SGHAT, CDR2 FQNNGV. This CDR3 contains 15 residues. The CDR3 sequence is CASSLGTALQETQYF. CDR3 sequence (DNA): TGTGCCAGCAGCTTAGGGACAGCCCTACAAGAGACCCAGTACTTC.

This clonotype was picked up many times. The chain has TRBV5-1 and TRBJ2-2, with 8 bases that match TRBD2. Looked up from germline, CDR1 is SGHRS and CDR2 is YFSETQ. This CDR3 is built from 14 residues. Trimming took 0 bases from V and 6 from J; bases not matched to a gene: 1. DNA for the CDR3: TGCGCCAGCAGCTTGGTAGCGGGGCCCGGGGAGCTGTTTTTT. Its translation: CASSLVAGPGELFF.

This clonotype was found many times. The chain joins TRBV19 to TRBJ1-2; D remains ambiguous. CDR3 length equals 13 residues. V lost 3 bases to trimming and J lost 8 bases, with 13 bases between them. Per the germline V gene, CDR1 is LNHDA and CDR2 is SQIVND (reference sequence). CDR3 amino acids: CASSMGLKKGYTF. The CDR3 region has the DNA TGTGCCAGTAGTATGGGCTTGAAGAAGGGCTACACCTTC.

A single count supports this clonotype. The rearrangement uses TRBV20-1 and TRBJ2-7, with no clear D. CDR1 is DFQATT, CDR2 SNEGSKA, per germline (reference sequence). V gave up 2 bases and J gave up 3 bases, with 14 bases separating them. This CDR3 is 14 amino acids long. The CDR3 sequence: CSARLGKGLYEQYF. CDR3 sequence (DNA): TGCAGTGCTAGATTGGGGAAGGGTCTCTACGAGCAGTACTTC.

This clonotype was picked up many times. The chain joins TRBV2 to TRBJ2-7; 7 bases map to TRBD2. The V gene's germline CDR1 is SNHLY and CDR2 FYNNEI. This CDR3 is 13 amino acids long. V lost 4 bases, J lost 2 bases, and 2 bases stayed unmatched. CDR3: CASSAGLTYEQYF. The CDR3 nucleotides read TGTGCCAGCAGTGCGGGACTAACCTACGAGCAGTACTTC. Drawing the rest from reference TRBV2 and TRBJ2-7, the complete variable domain is EPEVTQTPSHQVTQMGQEVILRCVPISNHLYFYWYRQILGQKVEFLVSFYNNEISEKSEIFDDQFSVERPDGSNFTLKIRSTKLEDSAMYFCASSAGLTYEQYFGPGTRLTVT.

The rearrangement uses TRBV5-1 and TRBJ2-2; no clear D gene. Per the germline V gene, CDR1 is SGHRS and CDR2 is YFSETQ. There are 12 residues in the CDR3. V lost 5 bases, J lost 6 bases, and 8 bases lay in between. DNA for the CDR3: TGCGCCAGCAGGGAGCAACCCGGGGAGCTGTTTTTT. Translation: CASREQPGELFF.

In this sample, this clonotype turned up many times. V usage is TRBV19 and J usage is TRBJ1-1, with TRBD1 as a possible D gene (5 bases). Trimming took off 5 bases at V and 1 base at J, with 8 bases between the two ends. CDR3 length: 13 amino acids. CDR1 LNHDA and CDR2 SQIVND come from the germline V gene (reference sequence). The CDR3, as DNA: TGTGCCAGTAGTGACCAGGGGAACACTGAAGCTTTCTTT. It codes for CASSDQGNTEAFF.